This T cell receptor (beta chain) was observed in a study of cytomegalovirus exposure and HLA in healthy donors. CDR3 size: 14 residues. V gave up 7 bases and J gave up 3 bases, with 16 bases separating them. Germline CDR1 reads MNHEY; CDR2 reads SMNVEV (reference sequence). PCR primers comprised 60 Vbeta and 13 Jbeta primers. Data came from immunoSEQ multiplex PCR; TCRdb stores just in-frame clones and leaves some out. The sample has approximately 85,000 clones; around 70% are singletons. The sample holds a few counts of this clone. The sequenced material came from PBMCs. The clonotype was recovered from a woman aged 40 to 50 in good health and CMV-seropositive. This rearrangement joins TRBV27 to TRBJ2-7, with D perhaps TRBD2 (5 bases). In DNA form, the CDR3 reads TGTGCCAGCACCTTAGTGGCGGGTAGCTACGAGCAGTACTTC. Translating it yields CASTLVAGSYEQYF.